A selection of T cell receptor beta chains follows, all from one sample in a study of T cell changes during pregnancy in multiple sclerosis. Sequencing was performed with immunoSEQ multiplex PCR; in TCRdb, only in-frame clones are kept and a portion is missing. This sample yields approximately 70,000 clones, of which 91% are seen a single time; 2% to 2.5% belongs to the top ten. Sequenced here: peripheral blood, sampled in the first trimester of pregnancy. The receptors originated from a female donor with multiple sclerosis, enrolled in a pregnancy study. The CDR3 runs from the conserved cysteine through the conserved F or W. Each record gives: clone size, J gene, D gene, V gene, CDR3 DNA, CDR3 protein. D genes are given only for firm matches. Size is omitted from some rows. Given values are once, few, many or a class for expanded clones.

NA,TRBJ2-7,TRBD1,TRBV6-5,TGTGCCAGCAGTTACTTGACTGGACAGGGCGCCTCCGAGCAGTACTTC,CASSYLTGQGASEQYF
NA,TRBJ1-2,NA,TRBV6-5,TGTGCCAGCAGTTACACCCCGACAGCGCTCTATGGCTACACCTTC,CASSYTPTALYGYTF
once,TRBJ1-2,NA,TRBV19,TGTGCCAGTAGTATTGAGGTTCGGGTCGGCTACACCTTC,CASSIEVRVGYTF
NA,TRBJ1-4,TRBD1,TRBV30,TGTGCCTGGAGTATAGGGACAGGGGCCTTAATTTCAACTAATGAAAAACTGTTTTTT,CAWSIGTGALISTNEKLFF
NA,TRBJ1-5,NA,TRBV19,TGTGCCAGTACCTTACGGGGGGTTCGGCAGCCCCAGCATTTT,CASTLRGVRQPQHF
NA,TRBJ2-1,TRBD2,TRBV5-4,TGTGCCAGCAGCTTGGGAGCGGGATACAATGAGCAGTTCTTC,CASSLGAGYNEQFF
NA,TRBJ1-5,NA,TRBV6-1,TGTGCCAGCATGGGTTGGGGAGGGAATCAGCCCCAGCATTTT,CASMGWGGNQPQHF
NA,TRBJ2-1,NA,TRBV2,TGTGCCAGCAGTCAACGGGGGACCATCTACAATGAGCAGTTCTTC,CASSQRGTIYNEQFF
NA,TRBJ2-5,NA,TRBV5-8,TGTGCCAGCAGCTTGTCGTACAGCCCAATCCTCCAAGAGACCCAGTACTTC,CASSLSYSPILQETQYF
NA,TRBJ2-2,TRBD1,TRBV5-1,TGCGCCAGCAGCCTTACAGGGGGTGAGGCCGGGGAGCTGTTTTTT,CASSLTGGEAGELFF
once,TRBJ1-1,TRBD1,TRBV25-1,TGTGCCAGCAGTGCGACAGGGTGGAAGTACACTGAAGCTTTCTTT,CASSATGWKYTEAFF
once,TRBJ2-7,TRBD1,TRBV11-2,TGTGCCAGCAGCTTAGCCCCTCAGGGACAGAGCTCCTACGAGCAGTACTTC,CASSLAPQGQSSYEQYF
once,TRBJ2-2,NA,TRBV19,TGTGCCAGTTACCGGGGACAGAACACCGGGGAGCTGTTTTTT,CASYRGQNTGELFF
NA,TRBJ2-7,TRBD1,TRBV30,TGTGCCGGACTTGGACAGGCGACCTACGAGCAGTACTTC,CAGLGQATYEQYF
NA,TRBJ1-1,NA,TRBV18,TGTGCCAGCTCACGCGAGAATGGACAGACGAACACTGAAGCTTTCTTT,CASSRENGQTNTEAFF
NA,TRBJ1-2,NA,TRBV6-5,TGTGCCAGCATCCGTACTACAGGGTCCAACTATGGCTACACCTTC,CASIRTTGSNYGYTF
NA,TRBJ1-6,TRBD1,TRBV5-1,TGCGCCAGCAGCAGGTCCGGGACAGAACGATCACCCCTCCACTTT,CASSRSGTERSPLHF
NA,TRBJ1-2,TRBD1,TRBV28,TGTGCCAGCAGTCAGGGGGGACATGGCTACACCTTC,CASSQGGHGYTF
few,TRBJ1-6,NA,TRBV5-6,TGTGCCAGCAGCTTGTCAGGAACTAATTCACCCCTCCACTTT,CASSLSGTNSPLHF
NA,TRBJ2-3,NA,TRBV5-1,TGCGCCAGCAGCTTGGACGGACAAACCTTCACAGATACGCAGTATTTT,CASSLDGQTFTDTQYF
NA,TRBJ2-1,TRBD1,TRBV7-9,TGTGCCAGCAGACCTCCCGGGACAGGGGGCGGCGGTTTCGATGAGCAGTTCTTC,CASRPPGTGGGGFDEQFF
NA,TRBJ1-2,TRBD1,TRBV28,TGTGCCAGCATCGTGGACAGGGCGACGTATGGCTACACCTTC,CASIVDRATYGYTF
NA,TRBJ2-1,TRBD2,TRBV10-3,TGTGCCATCGGGCGGGGGGGAAGCTCCTACAATGAGCAGTTCTTC,CAIGRGGSSYNEQFF
NA,TRBJ2-3,TRBD2,TRBV2,TGTGCCAGCGTTCTAGCGGGGGGAGATACGCAGTATTTT,CASVLAGGDTQYF
NA,TRBJ1-1,NA,TRBV6-1,TGTGCCAGCACTTATGGGAGGACGGCTTTCTTT,CASTYGRTAFF
medium-sized,TRBJ1-5,TRBD1,TRBV30,TGTGCCTGGAGTTCAACAGGGGACGGTCAGCCCCAGCATTTT,CAWSSTGDGQPQHF
few,TRBJ1-3,NA,TRBV5-4,TGTGCCAGCAGCTTGGGGAGGGAATCTGGAAACACCATATATTTT,CASSLGRESGNTIYF
NA,TRBJ1-1,NA,TRBV6-1,TGTGCCAGCCCCCCCGGTGGCCGGGGAACAACTGAAGCTTTCTTT,CASPPGGRGTTEAFF
NA,TRBJ1-2,TRBD1,TRBV7-6,TGTGCCAGCAGCCCCAGACAGGGATGGGGCTACACCTTC,CASSPRQGWGYTF
NA,TRBJ2-3,NA,TRBV5-4,TGTGCCAGCAGCTTGTACCGGGGTGGGGTAAGCACAGATACGCAGTATTTT,CASSLYRGGVSTDTQYF
once,TRBJ1-2,NA,TRBV5-4,TGTGCCAGCACTAGAACCCGGGGTAACTATGGCTACACCTTC,CASTRTRGNYGYTF
NA,TRBJ2-1,NA,TRBV7-6,TGTGCCAGCAGCGAATTTCCGAAACTGCCCGGGCGGGTCTACAATGAGCAGTTCTTC,CASSEFPKLPGRVYNEQFF
NA,TRBJ2-1,TRBD2,TRBV2,TGTGCCAGTACCGGGACTAGATACAATGAGCAGTTCTTC,CASTGTRYNEQFF
NA,TRBJ1-1,TRBD1,TRBV11-2,TGTGCCAGCAGATCCGGGACAGGGAGAACCACTGAAGCTTTCTTT,CASRSGTGRTTEAFF
once,TRBJ2-1,NA,TRBV19,TGTGCCAGTAGTATCGGGGTCCGGCAGTTCTTC,CASSIGVRQFF
once,TRBJ2-1,TRBD2,TRBV15,TGTGCCACCAGGACTAGCGGGAGAGGAGAGCAGTTCTTC,CATRTSGRGEQFF
NA,TRBJ2-1,TRBD1,TRBV27,TGTGCCAGCAGCTTAACAGGGGTAACCTACAATGAGCAGTTCTTC,CASSLTGVTYNEQFF
NA,TRBJ1-5,NA,TRBV18,TGTGCCAGCTCACCACAACCACAGGGAAGCACGCCCCAGCATTTT,CASSPQPQGSTPQHF
once,TRBJ2-1,TRBD2,TRBV2,TGTGCCAGCAGTGGATCTAGCGGGAGGGCCGTCGTTAGTGAGCAGTTCTTC,CASSGSSGRAVVSEQFF
NA,TRBJ1-1,NA,TRBV5-1,TGCGCCAGCAGCTTCGAGGGCGCGGCTGAAGCTTTCTTT,CASSFEGAAEAFF
NA,TRBJ2-1,NA,TRBV9,TGTGCCAGCAGCGCCGCTACAGGGCTCAATGAGCAGTTCTTC,CASSAATGLNEQFF
NA,TRBJ2-6,TRBD1,TRBV6-5,TGTGCCAGCAGTTTACCCACAGGGGCTGGGGCCAACGTCCTGACTTTC,CASSLPTGAGANVLTF
NA,TRBJ1-4,NA,TRBV2,TGTGCCAGCAGAGAGACTGCAACTAATGAAAAACTGTTTTTT,CASRETATNEKLFF